This T cell receptor (beta chain) was recorded in a study of blood T cell repertoires in COVID-19. Looking at the study overall: Both acute and convalescent COVID-19 samples were obtained from the United States, Italy and Spain. Sample material is recorded as cDNA or gDNA derived from T cells, B-cell-depleted T cells, or PBMCs.

In the original processing: The authors estimated nucleated cell counts from reference gene primer amplification. Profiled with immunoSEQ multiplex PCR; TCRdb holds only in-frame clones, not every one. The DNA gave D and trimming, while V, J and clone size come from that table. The sample records around 170,000 clones, under 85% being singletons. The TCR comes from a man in his 70s who had recovered from COVID-19. Sequenced material: peripheral blood.

The CDR3 here is CASSQRSSYEQYF. CDR3 in DNA: TGTGCCAGCAGCCAAAGGAGCTCCTACGAGCAGTACTTC. V gene TRBV28 combines with J gene TRBJ2-7; D call uncertain. The V end lost 6 bases, the J end lost 0 bases, and 9 bases lay between the germline ends. This CDR3 contains 13 residues. Germline CDR1 and CDR2: MDHEN and SYDVKM.